This TCR beta chain is drawn from a study of T cells of healthy individuals (dated by TCRdb to the late 2010s). The library was built by means of 5' RACE. Instrument on record: Illumina MiSeq. Starting from the raw public reads, TCRdb applied fastp trimming at Q25, assembled clones with MiXCR and retained in-frame beta chains. Duplicate CDR3 protein sequences are folded into a single record with the most common DNA and genes. The sample yields around 100,000 distinct CDR3 sequences; around 17% were counted once. The ten largest clones add up to 6.2% of the sample. CDR1 KGHDR and CDR2 SFDVKD are derived from the germline V gene. At the junction V is shortened by 1 base and J by 8 bases, with 10 bases in between. CDR3 length: 14 amino acids, cysteine to phenylalanine. Only the CDR3 DNA stays, 42 bases, in frame from base 1. This clonotype was seen ten or more times. Its antigen target is currently unknown. No per-base quality is available; no much larger clone lies one base away.

The TCR was taken from a human donor in good health. The sequence links TRBV24-1 to TRBJ1-4; a confident D gene designation cannot be given. The sequenced DNA: TGTGCCACCAGTGATTTTACCAGGCCCGAAAAACTGTTTTTT. Translated, this gives CATSDFTRPEKLFF.